Listed below are T cell receptor beta chains from one sample, sequenced in a study of cytomegalovirus exposure and HLA in healthy donors. The repertoire was sequenced with immunoSEQ multiplex PCR; TCRdb's copy has only in-frame clones and lacks some. Here the sample spans approximately 100,000 clones, about 77% being singletons. Material: PBMCs. Source of these receptors: a woman in her 50s in good health and CMV-seropositive. The CDR3 runs from the conserved cysteine through the conserved F or W. The D gene is left open where the match is weak. Clone size is shown for a subset of rows, as once, few, many or a class of expanded clone.

TRBJ2-7 NA TRBV7-9 TRBD1 TGTGCCAGCAGCTTAGTTGGACAGGGGGCTTACGAGCAGTACTTC CASSLVGQGAYEQYF
TRBJ1-2 NA TRBV7-9 NA TGTGCCAGCAGCTTAGCCGGCGGTTTCTATGGCTACACCTTC CASSLAGGFYGYTF
TRBJ2-1 NA TRBV7-9 NA TGTGCCAGCAGCTACGGAAGAGGCGGGAACTATTACAATGAGCAGTTCTTC CASSYGRGGNYYNEQFF
TRBJ2-5 NA TRBV10-3 TRBD1 TGTGCCATCAGTGGGGACAGGGGGCGGGAGACCCAGTACTTC CAISGDRGRETQYF
TRBJ1-3 NA TRBV11-2 NA TGTGCCAGCATACATAAAGGGGGCTCTGGAAACACCATATATTTT CASIHKGGSGNTIYF
TRBJ2-1 NA TRBV29-1 TRBD2 TGCAGCGGGTTAGCGGGAGGCATGGGCAATGAGCAGTTCTTC CSGLAGGMGNEQFF
TRBJ1-2 NA TRBV20-1 NA TGCAGTGCTAGAGATCGGTTAGTTTACACCTTC CSARDRLVYTF
TRBJ1-3 NA TRBV5-1 TRBD1 TGCGCCAGCAGCTTGGGTACCGGGACAGGGAACCCCTCTGGAAACACCATATATTTT CASSLGTGTGNPSGNTIYF
TRBJ2-7 NA TRBV9 NA TGTGCCAGCAGCGTAGGAACAGGGTCAGCCTCCTACGAGCAGTACTTC CASSVGTGSASYEQYF
TRBJ2-1 few TRBV6-6 NA TGTGCCAGCAGTTACCCCCCCGGACAGAGGGAGAATGAGCAGTTCTTC CASSYPPGQRENEQFF
TRBJ2-1 NA TRBV4-2 NA TGTGCCAGCAGCCAAGAGGTGGTAGCGGAGTACAATGAGCAGTTCTTC CASSQEVVAEYNEQFF
TRBJ2-5 NA TRBV2 TRBD1 TGTGCCAGCCAAACCTGGGACAGTCAAGAGACCCAGTACTTC CASQTWDSQETQYF
TRBJ2-7 NA TRBV6-5 NA TGTGCCAGCAGTTACAGCCGAACCTACGAGCAGTACTTC CASSYSRTYEQYF
TRBJ2-3 NA TRBV29-1 NA TGCAGCGTTGAATCCGGCGAATCCAGAACTAACACAGATACGCAGTATTTT CSVESGESRTNTDTQYF
TRBJ2-5 NA TRBV18 NA TGTGCCAGCTCACCACCGGGCAGGGGCGAAGAGACCCAGTACTTC CASSPPGRGEETQYF
TRBJ1-6 NA TRBV2 TRBD1 TGTGCCAGCAGTGACGCGACAGGGTGGTCCTATAATTCACCCCTCCACTTT CASSDATGWSYNSPLHF
TRBJ2-7 NA TRBV5-4 NA TGTGCCAGCAGCTTGCGGGGGGCCTCCTACGAGCAGTACTTC CASSLRGASYEQYF
TRBJ2-3 NA TRBV9 NA TGTGCCAGCAGCCCGAGACTAGTCCAAGATACGCAGTATTTT CASSPRLVQDTQYF
TRBJ1-3 few TRBV18 NA TGTGCCAGCTCACCTAAGGAGAGTGGAAACACCATATATTTT CASSPKESGNTIYF
TRBJ1-5 NA TRBV19 NA TGTGCCAGTAGTAACAGGGCTCATCAGCCCCAGCATTTT CASSNRAHQPQHF
TRBJ1-5 NA TRBV6-1 NA TGTGCCAGCAGTGAAGTCGGTAATCAGCCCCAGCATTTT CASSEVGNQPQHF
TRBJ2-5 NA TRBV9 TRBD2 TGTGCCAGCAGCGTAACTAGCGGGAATTCGGAGACCCAGTACTTC CASSVTSGNSETQYF
TRBJ1-2 few TRBV19 NA TGTGCCAGTACCACCCGGGAGGGATCCTATGGCTACACCTTC CASTTREGSYGYTF
TRBJ1-1 few TRBV19 NA TGTGCCAGTAGTTCCAAGAGGAAGGGACAAAAGGATTTCTTT CASSSKRKGQKDFF
TRBJ1-1 NA TRBV15 TRBD1 TGTGCCACCAGCAGAGAAAAACAGGGGTACACTGAAGCTTTCTTT CATSREKQGYTEAFF
TRBJ2-7 once TRBV7-9 NA TGTGCCAGCAGCTTAGACAGGGACGCCGAGCAGTACTTC CASSLDRDAEQYF
TRBJ2-5 NA TRBV5-1 NA TGCGCCAGCAGCGCGACGGGACAAGAGACCCAGTACTTC CASSATGQETQYF